The 27 T cell receptor beta chains listed next were all sequenced from one sample in a study of identical twins. TCRdb analysed the 5' RACE reads with MiXCR anew, one entry per CDR3 protein. The sample gives roughly 750,000 distinct CDR3 sequences, around 21% of which show up once; approximately 4.5% is in the top ten. These data also featured in a second study, about T cells expressing NK-cell markers.

Sequencing used PBMCs. Every receptor here comes from a woman aged 18-35 years in good health.

This clonotype appeared a few times. This chain links TRBV11-1 with TRBJ1-1; D may be TRBD1 (5 bases). Germline-derived CDR1 and CDR2 are SGHAT and FQDESV (reference sequence). This CDR3 spans 19 amino acids. The ends were cut back, 5 bases at V and 1 base at J, with 26 bases in the middle. Written as DNA, the CDR3 is TGTGCCAGCAGCCTCCCCTGGGGGGAGGGTACAGTGGGGAACACTGAAGCTTTCTTT. Amino acids: CASSLPWGEGTVGNTEAFF. Full variable domain (missing parts from reference TRBV11-1 and TRBJ1-1): EAEVAQSPRYKITEKSQAVAFWCDPISGHATLYWYRQILGQGPELLVQFQDESVVDDSQLPKDRFSAERLKGVDSTLKIQPAELGDSAMYLCASSLPWGEGTVGNTEAFFGQGTRLTVV.

This chain connects TRBV25-1 to TRBJ2-5; TRBD1 aligns across 7 bases. This CDR3 region has 20 residues. V lost 6 bases to trimming and J lost 2 bases; unmatched junction nucleotides: 24. Germline-derived CDR1 and CDR2 are MGHDK and SYGVNS. CDR3 bases: TGTGCCAGCAGCTTGAAGAGGTTACCCGGCAGGACAGGAATACAAGAGACCCAGTACTTC. Its protein product is CASSLKRLPGRTGIQETQYF.

This chain links TRBV21-1 with TRBJ2-7. TRBV21-1 is a pseudogene locus. There are 9 residues in the CDR3. CDR3 residues: CAGNYEQYF. Here the CDR3 DNA reads TGTGCCGGGAACTACGAGCAGTACTTC.

The rearrangement joins TRBV10-3 to TRBJ1-1, with 8 bases matching TRBD1. This CDR3 contains 14 residues. The germline V gene has CDR1 ENHRY and CDR2 SYGVKD. V lost 8 bases, J lost 2 bases, and 7 bases stayed unmatched. For the CDR3, the DNA is TGTGCCATCTGCCCGACAGGGGAAAACACTGAAGCTTTCTTT. This translates into CAICPTGENTEAFF.

This clonotype occurred a few times. The chain combines TRBV10-3 with TRBJ2-6; 7 nucleotides match TRBD1. Germline trimming cut 11 bases from V and 2 bases from J; bases unmatched to any gene: 6. Germline CDR1 and CDR2: ENHRY and SYGVKD. The CDR3 consists of 14 residues. The CDR3 sequence: CAGQTGPGANVLTF. CDR3 nucleotide sequence: TGTGCCGGCCAGACAGGGCCTGGGGCCAACGTCCTGACTTTC.

This chain links TRBV29-1 with TRBJ1-2; D is ambiguous. Trimming left V 4 bases short and J 7 bases short, with 16 bases between. Germline lookup yields CDR1 SQVTM and CDR2 ANQGSEA. The CDR3 loop spans 13 amino acids. The CDR3 here is CSVGPGPSGGYTF. CDR3 in DNA: TGCAGCGTTGGACCCGGGCCGTCCGGTGGCTACACCTTC.

This clonotype showed up just a few times. CDR3 residues: CASSSGLPSSYEQYF. CDR3 nucleotides: TGTGCCAGCAGTTCGGGACTCCCGAGCTCCTACGAGCAGTACTTC. The chain carries TRBV12-3 or TRBV12-4 and TRBJ2-7; the D gene is possibly TRBD2 (6 bases). Trimming cost V 4 bases and J 0 bases, with 13 bases left between them. The length of the CDR3 is 15 residues.

The J gene is TRBJ2-3, the V gene TRBV9, with D unclear. CDR1 and CDR2 from the germline V gene are SGDLS and YYNGEE. V lost 0 bases to trimming and J lost 7 bases, with 6 bases between them. The CDR3 is 12 residues long. In nucleotides, the CDR3 is TGTGCCAGCAGCGTAGATCCTTATACGCAGTATTTT. It specifies CASSVDPYTQYF.

The rearrangement links TRBV6-1 to TRBJ2-7, with 10 bases matching TRBD1. Trimming removed 7 bases from V and 3 bases from J; junction bases left unmatched: 9. In germline, CDR1 is MNHNS, CDR2 SASEGT. This CDR3 comprises 15 residues. The CDR3 DNA follows: TGTGCCAGCACCCCCGCTGGGACAGGGGTCTACGAGCAGTACTTC. Amino acids: CASTPAGTGVYEQYF.

The sample holds a few counts of this clonotype. V and J are TRBV7-3 and TRBJ2-1, with D maybe TRBD2 (6 bases). V was shortened by 5 bases and J by 7 bases, with 21 bases between the two germline ends. The CDR3 sequence is 16 residues long. Germline V gene lookup returns CDR1 SGHTA and CDR2 FQGTGA. CDR3 sequence reads: CASSPMGLASGNEQFF. CDR3 nucleotides: TGTGCCAGCAGCCCAATGGGGCTAGCGAGCGGGAATGAGCAGTTCTTC.

This clonotype was seen at least ten times. This chain links TRBV12-3 or TRBV12-4 with TRBJ2-1; D may be TRBD2 (6 bases). The CDR3 runs 13 residues. V lost 1 base to trimming and J lost 7 bases, with 8 bases between them. Here the CDR3 reads CASSLGTKNEQFF. DNA of the CDR3: TGTGCCAGCAGTTTAGGGACTAAAAATGAGCAGTTCTTC.

This clonotype was recorded many times. The chain joins TRBV10-3 to TRBJ2-5, with D possibly matching TRBD2 (6 bases). Germline V CDR1 and CDR2: ENHRY, SYGVKD. The V gene lost 4 bases and the J gene lost 2 bases, with 11 bases spanning the gap. The CDR3 is 14 residues long. CDR3 coding DNA: TGTGCCATCAGTGCCGGGGGAGAACAAGAGACCCAGTACTTC. Translated: CAISAGGEQETQYF.

This clonotype appeared many times. V usage is TRBV7-2 and J usage is TRBJ2-4, with 9 bases fitting TRBD2. The germline V gene encodes CDR1 SGHTA and CDR2 FQGNSA. V lost 5 bases, J lost 6 bases, and 5 bases stayed unmatched. This CDR3 is built from 14 residues. The CDR3 spells CASSRGTSRNIQYF. CDR3 coding DNA: TGTGCCAGCAGCCGGGGGACTAGCCGAAACATTCAGTACTTC.

This clonotype was recorded a few times. The chain carries TRBV12-3 or TRBV12-4 and TRBJ1-5; D may be TRBD1 (5 bases). Trimming pared 5 bases from V and 5 bases from J, leaving 13 bases between. The CDR3 contains 14 residues. This CDR3 is CASSPGTDYQPQHF. In DNA form, the CDR3 reads TGTGCCAGCAGTCCCGGGACGGACTATCAGCCCCAGCATTTT.

The rearrangement uses TRBV19 and TRBJ1-1; D ambiguous. From germline, CDR1 is LNHDA and CDR2 SQIVND (reference sequence). The CDR3 consists of 12 residues. With 9 bases removed from V and 7 bases from J, the gap between germline ends came to 15 bases. The CDR3 DNA sequence: TGTGCCAGCTGGGAGAGGGTCGGTGAAGCTTTCTTT. This sequence encodes CASWERVGEAFF.

This clonotype appeared a few times. The chain is built from TRBV7-9 and TRBJ1-5; D gene ambiguous. Germline CDR1 and CDR2: SEHNR and FQNEAQ (reference sequence). The CDR3 is 12 amino acids. V was trimmed by 7 bases and J by 7 bases, leaving 11 bases between them. The CDR3 here is CASTAGGQPQHF. In DNA form, the CDR3 reads TGTGCCAGCACCGCGGGAGGACAGCCCCAGCATTTT.

This clonotype has just a few counts. The chain carries TRBV5-1 and TRBJ2-7; 8 bases are a match to TRBD1. CDR1 is SGHRS, CDR2 YFSETQ, per germline. The CDR3 covers 14 residues. V was clipped by 2 bases and J by 7 bases; unmatched bases: 8. In DNA form, the CDR3 reads TGCGCCAGCAGCTTCGGACAGGGCCTGTTTGAGCAGTACTTC. Protein: CASSFGQGLFEQYF.

The table lists this clonotype with a few counts. The chain has TRBV12-3 or TRBV12-4 and TRBJ2-1; 15 nucleotides match TRBD2. The CDR3 contains 17 residues. J was trimmed by 7 bases and V by 4 bases; bases with no gene match: 8. CDR3 protein: CASSSWTSGGERNEQFF. In nucleotides, the CDR3 is TGTGCCAGCAGTTCTTGGACTAGCGGGGGGGAAAGGAATGAGCAGTTCTTC.

This chain joins TRBV2 and TRBJ2-1; 10 bases match TRBD2. Germline assignment: CDR1 SNHLY and CDR2 FYNNEI. This CDR3 contains 14 residues. V trimming: 8 bases; J trimming: 13 bases; junction bases outside the gene matches: 14. CDR3 in amino acids: CASSESSGRASQFF. As DNA, the CDR3 is TGTGCCAGCTCCGAATCGAGCGGGAGGGCGTCCCAGTTCTTC.

The chain links TRBV6-5 to TRBJ1-2; 9 bases agree with TRBD1. CDR3 length: 12 residues. With V trimmed by 11 bases and J by 4 bases, 5 bases remained unmatched. The V gene's germline CDR1 is MNHEY and CDR2 SVGAGI. In DNA, the CDR3 is TGTGCCGCTGGACAGGGGCCCTATGGCTACACCTTC. It is translated as CAAGQGPYGYTF.

V gene TRBV12-3 or TRBV12-4 combines with J gene TRBJ1-1; TRBD1 might be the D (5 bases). Deletions cut 3 bases from V and 3 bases from J, with 11 bases between. The CDR3 contains 14 residues. The CDR3 protein is CASSFQGMDTEAFF. CDR3 in DNA: TGTGCCAGCAGTTTTCAGGGAATGGACACTGAAGCTTTCTTT.

In its sample, this clonotype was seen a few times. This chain joins TRBV6-5 and TRBJ1-1; perhaps TRBD1 as D (6 bases). V lost 2 bases, J lost 8 bases, and 12 bases lay in between. The CDR3 has 13 amino acids. In germline, CDR1 is MNHEY, CDR2 SVGAGI. The CDR3 sequence: CASSYGRGTEAFF. For the CDR3, the DNA is TGTGCCAGCAGTTACGGCCGCGGGACAGAAGCTTTCTTT.

This clonotype was seen a handful of times. This rearrangement joins TRBV10-3 to TRBJ2-3; D is tentatively TRBD1 or TRBD2 (5 bases each). The CDR3 extends over 13 amino acids. Trimming took off 9 bases at V and 4 bases at J, with 14 bases between the two ends. Germline-derived CDR1 and CDR2 are ENHRY and SYGVKD. The CDR3 DNA reads as TGTGCCATAAGGGACCGGCGATCAGATACGCAGTATTTT. It yields the protein CAIRDRRSDTQYF.

The rearrangement uses TRBV20-1 and TRBJ1-1; D is perhaps TRBD1 (6 bases). This CDR3 has 15 amino acids. Germline CDR1 DFQATT, CDR2 SNEGSKA (reference sequence). The V end was cut by 1 base, the J end by 3 bases, with 15 bases between. CDR3 bases: TGCAGTGCTAGAGTGTCAGGGGTTTCGCACACTGAAGCTTTCTTT. It specifies CSARVSGVSHTEAFF.

A few counts support this clonotype. The V and J genes are TRBV30 and TRBJ2-1, with 7 bases lining up with TRBD2. After removal of 5 bases from V and 3 bases from J, the junction contained 7 bases not matched to a gene. CDR3 length: 14 amino acids. Per the germline V gene, CDR1 is GTSNPN and CDR2 is SVGIG (reference sequence). The CDR3 loop reads CAWVSRGYYNEQFF. The DNA for the CDR3 is TGTGCCTGGGTGTCGCGGGGGTACTACAATGAGCAGTTCTTC.

The chain joins TRBV29-1 to TRBJ1-3; perhaps TRBD1 as D (5 bases). CDR3 length: 14 amino acids. The germline CDR1 and CDR2 sequences are SQVTM and ANQGSEA. Trimming took 6 bases from V and 2 from J, leaving 14 bases between them. The CDR3 DNA sequence: TGCAGCGTCGTTGGGGACGCAACTGGAAACACCATATATTTT. Its protein is CSVVGDATGNTIYF.

The chain recombines TRBV29-1 with TRBJ2-1; weak D call: TRBD1 (5 bases). Germline CDR1 and CDR2: SQVTM and ANQGSEA. V lost 4 bases and J lost 6, with 13 bases in between. CDR3 length: 13 residues. Here the CDR3 DNA reads TGCAGCGTTGGGCAGGGTCAGCGCAATGAGCAGTTCTTC. Encoded protein: CSVGQGQRNEQFF.